The rows below give T cell receptor beta chains drawn from one sample of a study of T cell responses to AZD1222 COVID-19 vaccine. Assay used: immunoSEQ multiplex PCR; TCRdb lists only in-frame clones, some missing. The sample shows 100,000 to 120,000 clones, roughly 87% of them seen only once. The sequencing used peripheral blood, collected on day 0 of AZD1222 vaccination. These TCRs come from an adult in good health. The CDR3 runs from the conserved cysteine through the conserved F or W. A D gene is named only where the DNA matches it firmly. Rows give clone size only sometimes, using once, few, many, or a class for an expanded clone.

length | J | size | D | V | DNA | CDR3
15 | TRBJ2-2 | NA | TRBD2 | TRBV4-2 | TGTGCCAGCAGCCAACCGGGGGGTGGCACCGGGGAGCTGTTTTTT | CASSQPGGGTGELFF
18 | TRBJ2-3 | NA | NA | TRBV2 | TGTGCCAGCACCCCCGGGGCGGGGCTAGCTCAAGGGGCAGATACGCAGTATTTT | CASTPGAGLAQGADTQYF
17 | TRBJ2-7 | NA | TRBD1 | TRBV7-9 | TGTGCCAGCAGGCCGGGACAGGGTGAACCGCCCGACTACGAGCAGTACTTC | CASRPGQGEPPDYEQYF
15 | TRBJ2-3 | NA | NA | TRBV6-5 | TGTGCCAGCATAAGAACGGGGCTCAGCACAGATACGCAGTATTTT | CASIRTGLSTDTQYF
14 | TRBJ2-3 | NA | TRBD2 | TRBV2 | TGTGCCAGCAGCCGGACTAGCGGGAGTGATACGCAGTATTTT | CASSRTSGSDTQYF
13 | TRBJ1-2 | few | NA | TRBV5-1 | TGCGCCAGCAGCCCGGACGGGATTTATGGCTACACCTTC | CASSPDGIYGYTF
16 | TRBJ2-2 | NA | NA | TRBV18 | TGTGCCAGCTCCCCCCGTCGGAGTTCGAACACCGGGGAGCTGTTTTTT | CASSPRRSSNTGELFF
16 | TRBJ1-2 | once | NA | TRBV27 | TGTGCCAGCAGTTTGTTGCGGGGGCCTCGGCGCGATGGCTACACCTTC | CASSLLRGPRRDGYTF
15 | TRBJ2-1 | NA | NA | TRBV9 | TGTGCCAGCAGCGTAGGGGGCAGGGCATTGGATGAGCAGTTCTTC | CASSVGGRALDEQFF
13 | TRBJ1-2 | few | TRBD1 | TRBV11-2 | TGTGCCAGCAGCCTTGGGACAGGGGATGGCTACACCTTC | CASSLGTGDGYTF
14 | TRBJ1-5 | NA | TRBD1 | TRBV2 | TGTGCCAGCACACCGGGACAGGGGAATCAGCCCCAGCATTTT | CASTPGQGNQPQHF